This T cell receptor (beta chain) was observed in a study of shared clonotypes between healthy human individuals. Study-wide findings and caveats: How much donors shared clonotypes was expected to be affected by sequencing depth. With four donors compared, 4.5% to 6.5% of naive CD4 clonotypes were shared.

Of note for this clone: What it binds is not known.

The data were produced by immunoSEQ multiplex PCR, yet TCRdb's version contains in-frame clones alone and is incomplete. The profile covers about 820,000 clones, with about 92% appearing a single time and nearly 25% taken by the ten largest. Naive CD8 cells comprised CD45RO-negative, CCR7-positively selected cells, excluding terminally differentiated effector memory CD45RA+ cells. The V end was cut by 1 base, the J end by 5 bases, with 8 bases between. Germline V CDR1 and CDR2: GTSNPN, SVGIG (reference sequence). This CDR3 spans 12 amino acids. The receptor's source is a young man in good health. The rearrangement uses TRBV30 and TRBJ2-5; D possibly corresponds to TRBD1 (5 bases). Sequenced input: naive CD8+ T cells sorted from blood. In DNA form, the CDR3 reads TGTGCCTGGAGTGCAGGGCGGGAGACCCAGTACTTC. Amino acid sequence: CAWSAGRETQYF.